The 31 T cell receptor beta chains in this list originate from one sample, sequenced in a study of T cells in Graves' hyperthyroidism and ophthalmopathy. Amplified TCR beta CDR3 regions derived from RNA transcripts. TCR CDR3 underwent first-round RT-PCR with the HTBI primer set. A single record per CDR3 protein comes from TCRdb applying MiXCR to the multiplex PCR reads. Among more than 300,000 distinct CDR3 sequences listed, about a sixth were seen once. The material sequenced was blood. These receptors all stem from a woman in her twenties or thirties with Graves' hyperthyroidism that later progressed to Graves' ophthalmopathy.

This clonotype has ten or more counts. J is TRBJ2-5 and V is TRBV6-1, with TRBD1 as a possible D gene (6 bases). Germline values: CDR1 MNHNS, CDR2 SASEGT. CDR3 length: 16 amino acids. Trimming removed 6 bases at V and 2 bases at J, with 19 bases between. The CDR3 region is CASSPPSGTQQETQYF. The CDR3 DNA sequence: TGTGCCAGCAGCCCCCCGAGTGGGACACAGCAAGAGACCCAGTACTTC.

The J gene is TRBJ2-4, the V gene TRBV18, with 9 nucleotides matching TRBD1. J was trimmed by 0 bases and V by 6 bases; bases with no gene match: 9. This CDR3 contains 17 residues. In germline, CDR1 is KGHSH, CDR2 LQKENI. CDR3 DNA sequence: TGTGCCAGCTCCCCCTCGGACAGGGGCCTAGCCAAAAACATTCAGTACTTC. Translation gives CASSPSDRGLAKNIQYF.

This clonotype was recorded many times. The J gene is TRBJ1-3, the V gene TRBV30; TRBD1 aligns across 8 bases. CDR1 is GTSNPN and CDR2 is SVGIG in the germline V gene (reference sequence). Trimming took 0 bases from V and 0 from J; bases not matched to a gene: 1. The CDR3 totals 15 residues. The DNA for the CDR3 is TGTGCCTGGAGTGTACAGGGGGGCTCTGGAAACACCATATATTTT. It specifies CAWSVQGGSGNTIYF.

This clonotype was seen ten or more times. V and J are TRBV7-2 and TRBJ2-5, with 9 bases fitting TRBD2. The CDR3 sequence is 15 residues long. The V segment lost 3 bases and the J segment 5 bases; nucleotides outside the gene matches: 7. Germline values: CDR1 SGHTA, CDR2 FQGNSA. CDR3: CASSLSGLASETQYF. The CDR3 DNA is TGTGCCAGCAGCTTGTCGGGACTAGCTTCGGAGACCCAGTACTTC.

This clonotype was found many times. V gene TRBV27 combines with J gene TRBJ1-5; the D gene is possibly TRBD1 (6 bases). V lost 8 bases and J lost 5, with 22 bases in between. The germline gives CDR1 MNHEY, CDR2 SMNVEV (reference sequence). The CDR3 is 16 amino acids. The CDR3 sequence is CASGDLGAGEYQPQHF. The CDR3 DNA reads TGTGCCAGCGGGGACTTGGGGGCAGGGGAATATCAGCCCCAGCATTTT.

This clonotype has a count of ten or more. The chain recombines TRBV9 with TRBJ1-2, with 10 bases lining up with TRBD1. The V gene end was trimmed by 2 bases and the J gene end by 4 bases; junction bases not matched to a gene: 2. This CDR3 region has 14 residues. The germline gives CDR1 SGDLS, CDR2 YYNGEE. The CDR3 DNA is TGTGCCAGCAGCGTGGGACAGGGGCCCTATGGCTACACCTTC. Translated, it gives CASSVGQGPYGYTF.

The genes are TRBV4-1 and TRBJ2-1; possibly TRBD1 or TRBD2 for D (5 bases each). Germline V gives CDR1 MGHRA, CDR2 YSYEKL. With 7 bases removed from V and 0 bases from J, the gap between germline ends came to 25 bases. This CDR3 has 19 amino acids. CDR3 protein: CASTPRDHNSLASYNEQFF. The DNA for the CDR3 is TGCGCCAGCACCCCACGGGACCACAATTCGCTCGCCTCCTACAATGAGCAGTTCTTC.

This clonotype was counted ten times or more. This chain joins TRBV27 and TRBJ2-7; 7 nucleotides match TRBD2. V was pared by 1 base and J by 0 bases, with 3 bases of the junction left unmatched. The germline CDR1 and CDR2 sequences are MNHEY and SMNVEV (reference sequence). CDR3 length: 15 residues. In DNA, the CDR3 is TGTGCCAGCAGTTTATGGGGGGGGAGCTCCTACGAGCAGTACTTC. Translation: CASSLWGGSSYEQYF.

In its sample, this clonotype was seen a few times. The chain's CDR3 is CASSAGQPLYGYTF. DNA of the CDR3: TGTGCCAGCAGTGCGGGGCAGCCTCTCTATGGCTACACCTTC. The rearrangement uses TRBV6-1 and TRBJ1-2; D might be TRBD1 (5 bases). CDR3 length: 14 residues. Germline V CDR1 and CDR2: MNHNS, SASEGT. V was shortened by 4 bases and J by 4 bases, with 13 bases between the two germline ends.

This clonotype showed up many times. CDR3 in amino acids: CASSLTGWGTEAFF. The DNA of the CDR3 is TGCGCCAGCAGCCTGACAGGGTGGGGCACTGAAGCTTTCTTT. The chain carries TRBV5-1 and TRBJ1-1, with 7 bases matching TRBD1. Germline V gene sequence: CDR1 SGHRS, CDR2 YFSETQ. This CDR3 comprises 14 residues. With 4 bases clipped from V and 4 bases from J, the junction kept 7 bases outside the gene matches.

This clonotype was detected ten times or more. CDR3 bases: TGTGCCAGCAGTTTAGAGTCCCTAGCGAGATACAATGAGCAGTTCTTC. Its protein is CASSLESLARYNEQFF. V is TRBV12-3 or TRBV12-4 and J is TRBJ2-1; a possible D gene is TRBD2 (6 bases). The V end was cut by 1 base, the J end by 4 bases, with 14 bases between. The CDR3 has 16 residues.

The chain recombines TRBV6-1 with TRBJ2-2, with TRBD1 as a possible D gene (6 bases). The CDR3 loop spans 16 amino acids. Trimming removed 5 bases at V and 0 bases at J, with 13 bases between. The germline gives CDR1 MNHNS, CDR2 SASEGT. As DNA, the CDR3 is TGTGCCAGCAGTCCCCTGACAGGTCCGAACACCGGGGAGCTGTTTTTT. It is translated as CASSPLTGPNTGELFF.

This clonotype was counted between two and nine times. The chain combines TRBV7-8 with TRBJ1-1, with D maybe TRBD1 (6 bases). This CDR3 region has 15 residues. The ends were cut back, 1 base at V and 3 bases at J, with 12 bases in the middle. Per the germline V gene, CDR1 is SGHVS and CDR2 is FQNEAQ. The CDR3 sequence is CASSLDRVGDTEAFF. CDR3 bases: TGTGCCAGCAGCTTAGACAGGGTTGGGGACACTGAAGCTTTCTTT. Combining the CDR3 with reference TRBV7-8 and TRBJ1-1 gives the whole variable domain GAGVSQSPRYKVAKRGQDVALRCDPISGHVSLFWYQQALGQGPEFLTYFQNEAQLDKSGLPSDRFFAERPEGSVSTLKIQRTQQEDSAVYLCASSLDRVGDTEAFFGQGTRLTVV.

This clonotype has a single count. A read error may explain this, as a much larger clone is one base away. The CDR3 bases are TGTTCCAGCAGCGTAGCTGGGGGATCACCCCTCCACTTT. This codes for CSSSVAGGSPLHF. The chain combines TRBV9 with TRBJ1-6, with D maybe TRBD1 (5 bases). This CDR3 spans 13 amino acids. Looked up from germline, CDR1 is SGDLS and CDR2 is YYNGEE.

The rearrangement uses TRBV6-5 and TRBJ2-1; unclear D gene. Trimming left V 4 bases short and J 1 base short, with 14 bases between. The CDR3 contains 16 residues. Germline CDR1 is MNHEY and CDR2 is SVGAGI. The CDR3 loop is CASSFRLSLSYNEQFF. CDR3 nucleotides: TGTGCCAGCAGTTTTAGACTGAGCCTATCCTACAATGAGCAGTTCTTC.

In its sample, this clonotype was seen many times. The gene calls are TRBV6-1 and TRBJ1-5; D is ambiguous. Germline V lookup: CDR1 MNHNS, CDR2 SASEGT. This CDR3 is 16 amino acids long. The germline V and J ends were trimmed by 3 bases and 2 bases, with 14 bases remaining between them. The CDR3 DNA is TGTGCCAGCAGTGACAGGTCGACGTACGGCAATCAGCCCCAGCATTTT. It codes for CASSDRSTYGNQPQHF.

This clonotype was counted many times. The chain employs TRBV11-2 and TRBJ2-7, with a tentative D call TRBD2 (6 bases). V was shortened by 2 bases and J by 4 bases, with 15 bases between the two germline ends. This CDR3 is built from 15 residues. Germline CDR1 is SGHAT and CDR2 is FQNNGV. In DNA form, the CDR3 reads TGTGCCAGCAGCTTATCGCCGGGAGAAAGATACGAGCAGTACTTC. It codes for CASSLSPGERYEQYF.

This clonotype has a count of ten or more. This chain uses TRBV11-2 with TRBJ2-3; 10 bases fit TRBD1. J lost 0 bases, V lost 6 bases, and 3 bases had no gene match. The germline V gene has CDR1 SGHAT and CDR2 FQNNGV. The CDR3 runs to 15 residues. The CDR3 region is CASSKTGGSTDTQYF. The CDR3 bases are TGTGCCAGCAGTAAGACAGGGGGCAGCACAGATACGCAGTATTTT.

In the case of this clonotype: One end of the junction fails to match germline, which may point to a read error. J is TRBJ2-6 and V is TRBV5-1, with D hard to call. The germline gives CDR1 SGHRS, CDR2 YFSETQ. The CDR3 length is 14 residues. DNA for the CDR3: TGCGCCAGCAGCTTGGCCCCTGGGGTCAACGTCCTGACTTTC. It codes for CASSLAPGVNVLTF.

The chain couples TRBV7-9 to TRBJ2-1; D perhaps matches TRBD1 (7 bases). The germline CDR1 and CDR2 sequences are SEHNR and FQNEAQ (reference sequence). The CDR3 spans 17 residues. Trimming removed 2 bases at V and 5 bases at J, with 19 bases between. CDR3 DNA: TGTGCCAGCAGCTTACGAACCTCGGACAGGACTAACAATGAGCAGTTCTTC. Translation gives CASSLRTSDRTNNEQFF.

Many counts were recorded for this clonotype. The V and J genes are TRBV12-3 or TRBV12-4 and TRBJ1-5; D may be TRBD1 (6 bases). The CDR3 spans 14 residues. Deletions cut 4 bases from V and 4 bases from J, with 11 bases between. The CDR3 here is CASSSPDRNQPQHF. The CDR3 DNA reads TGTGCCAGCAGTTCCCCGGACAGAAATCAGCCCCAGCATTTT.

J is TRBJ2-7 and V is TRBV18, with 7 bases fitting TRBD1. Trimming removed 5 bases from V and 2 bases from J; junction bases left unmatched: 3. This CDR3 contains 13 residues. Germline assignment: CDR1 KGHSH and CDR2 LQKENI. In nucleotides, the CDR3 is TGTGCCAGCTCAGGGACAGCGACCTACGAGCAGTACGTC. It translates to CASSGTATYEQYV.

This clonotype was recorded a few times. The genes are TRBV20-1 and TRBJ1-5; no reliable D call. Trimming removed 5 bases at V and 3 bases at J, with 14 bases between. This CDR3 spans 14 amino acids. From germline, CDR1 is DFQATT and CDR2 SNEGSKA (reference sequence). Written as DNA, the CDR3 is TGCAGTGCTGACGCACGGGAACTCAATCAGCCCCAGCATTTT. Translation gives CSADARELNQPQHF.

This clonotype was found a few times. The chain has TRBV6-4 and TRBJ1-1; TRBD1 matches at 10 bases. There are 18 residues in the CDR3. V lost 0 bases and J lost 0; bases outside the gene matches: 7. Germline V gives CDR1 MRHNA, CDR2 SNTAGT. The chain's CDR3 is CASSDSLMTGGLNTEAFF. The CDR3 DNA follows: TGTGCCAGCAGTGACTCCTTGATGACAGGGGGCTTGAACACTGAAGCTTTCTTT.

This clonotype was detected only a few times. This may be a read error: a much more frequent sequence differs by one nucleotide. The V call is TRBV12-3 or TRBV12-4, the J call TRBJ1-4; TRBD1 aligns across 8 bases. The CDR3 is 17 amino acids. J was trimmed by 5 bases and V by 4 bases; bases with no gene match: 12. DNA of the CDR3: TGTGCCAGCAGTTCCCTACGTTGGACAGGGAAAAATGAAAAACTGTTTTTT. Its translation: CASSSLRWTGKNEKLFF.

This clonotype came up many times. This rearrangement joins TRBV12-3 or TRBV12-4 to TRBJ1-4; D ambiguous. The V end lost 6 bases, the J end lost 4 bases, and 12 bases lay between the germline ends. The CDR3 length is 14 residues. CDR3 sequence reads: CASRESQSNEKLFF. CDR3 in DNA: TGTGCCAGCAGGGAGAGTCAGAGTAATGAAAAACTGTTTTTT.

This clonotype was observed many times. The chain employs TRBV9 and TRBJ2-3; maybe TRBD2 (5 bases). Between the trimmed V and J ends, which lost 0 bases and 5 bases, there was a span of 7 bases. The CDR3 length is 13 residues. From germline, CDR1 is SGDLS and CDR2 YYNGEE. The CDR3 region is CASSVAGKDTQYF. The CDR3 DNA follows: TGTGCCAGCAGCGTAGCGGGGAAAGATACGCAGTATTTT.

J is TRBJ2-1 and V is TRBV12-5, with a tentative D call TRBD2 (6 bases). The germline V gene has CDR1 LGHNT and CDR2 FRNRAP. V dropped 6 bases and J dropped 6 bases, with 15 bases sitting between them. CDR3 length equals 14 residues. The CDR3 protein is CASGWGTGLNEQFF. For the CDR3, the DNA is TGTGCTAGTGGCTGGGGGACTGGACTCAATGAGCAGTTCTTC.

This clonotype occurred many times. As DNA, the CDR3 is TGTGCCAGCAGCTTAACCGGGAAGGATGGCTACACCTTC. Residues: CASSLTGKDGYTF. This chain connects TRBV7-9 to TRBJ1-2; D is unclear. Trimming took 2 bases from V and 6 from J, leaving 10 bases between them. The CDR3 runs to 13 residues. The germline V gene has CDR1 SEHNR and CDR2 FQNEAQ (reference sequence).

In this sample, this clonotype turned up many times. This sequence joins TRBV12-3 or TRBV12-4 and TRBJ2-5; perhaps TRBD1 as D (5 bases). The CDR3 length is 15 residues. V gave up 2 bases and J gave up 5 bases, with 15 bases separating them. The CDR3 bases are TGTGCCAGCAGTTTAAGCAGGGTTGTTGGCGAGACCCAGTACTTC. It specifies CASSLSRVVGETQYF.

This clonotype was counted at least ten times. The genes are TRBV20-1 and TRBJ2-3; 8 positions match TRBD1. J lost 2 bases, V lost 4 bases, and 11 bases had no gene match. Per the germline V gene, CDR1 is DFQATT and CDR2 is SNEGSKA (reference sequence). The CDR3 length is 16 residues. The CDR3 spells CSAIPQGASYTDTQYF. CDR3 DNA: TGCAGTGCTATACCTCAGGGGGCGTCGTACACAGATACGCAGTATTTT.